This T cell receptor beta chain was documented in a study of control samples from healthy donors and cancer patients. CDR3 length: 12 amino acids. As for this clone: Mismatch with germline at one junction end may stem from a read error.

Measured with immunoSEQ multiplex PCR; TCRdb has only the in-frame clones, and not every one. This table has 100,000 to 150,000 clones, more than 70% appearing once. The specimen sequenced was blood. This TCR derives from a middle-aged man in good health. The chain combines TRBV12-3 or TRBV12-4 with TRBJ2-2; D is unclear. The CDR3 DNA sequence: TGTGCCAGCGGTTTCAATCCCGGGGAGCTGTTTTTT. Translating gives CASGFNPGELFF.